The 13 T cell receptor beta chains below all came from one sample that was sequenced in a study of type 1 and type 2 diabetes patients. PCR was run on genomic DNA. Multiplex PCR with 30 forward and 13 reverse primers amplified the TCR beta CDR3. TCRdb ran MiXCR on the multiplex PCR reads and lists one entry per CDR3 protein. The table has a few hundred thousand distinct CDR3 sequences, 40% to 50% seen once; the top ten hold roughly 13%. Sequenced: peripheral blood mononuclear cells (PBMCs). The receptors stem from a man aged 18 to 30 with type 2 diabetes.

This chain joins TRBV9 and TRBJ1-1; D remains unclear. CDR3 length: 16 residues. V shed 4 bases and J shed 2 bases, with 18 bases lying between them. Germline V gene lookup returns CDR1 SGDLS and CDR2 YYNGEE. The DNA of the CDR3 is TGTGCCAGCAGCCCACAGACACAGTTTTTTAACACTGAAGCTTTCTTT. It is translated as CASSPQTQFFNTEAFF.

Concerning this clonotype itself: Just one base apart from a much larger clone, this may be a read error. J is TRBJ1-1 and V is TRBV10-3; D call uncertain. Trimming removed 4 bases at V and 8 bases at J, with 20 bases between. CDR3 length equals 15 residues. Germline V gene lookup returns CDR1 ENHRY and CDR2 SYGVKD. The CDR3: CAISGSTWDTPEAFF. The CDR3 DNA follows: TGTGCCATCAGTGGGTCGACATGGGATACGCCCGAAGCTTTCTTT.

Points on this clonotype: The conserved phenylalanine or tryptophan is not found at the CDR3 terminus, so this likely reflects a read error. The V and J genes are TRBV7-9 and TRBJ1-2; D remains ambiguous. V gave up 3 bases and J gave up 0 bases, with 14 bases separating them. The CDR3 consists of 16 residues. Germline V gene lookup returns CDR1 SEHNR and CDR2 FQNEAQ (reference sequence). The CDR3 is CASSFPLGATNYGYTI. Written as DNA, the CDR3 is TGTGCCAGCAGCTTCCCGCTAGGCGCCACTAACTATGGCTACACCATC.

Remarks on this clonotype: A read error may explain this, as a much larger clone is one base away. The V and J genes are TRBV7-9 and TRBJ1-6, with D unresolved. Trimming pared 1 base from V and 8 bases from J, leaving 15 bases between. The CDR3 contains 16 residues. In germline, CDR1 is SEHNR, CDR2 FQNEAQ (reference sequence). CDR3 in amino acids: CASSLDAEDWDSPLHF. CDR3 DNA sequence: TGTGCCAGCAGCTTAGATGCAGAAGATTGGGATTCACCCCTCCACTTT.

The rearrangement links TRBV30 to TRBJ2-5; no clear D gene. Germline V gene sequence: CDR1 GTSNPN, CDR2 SVGIG (reference sequence). The CDR3 consists of 13 residues. Trimming cost V 1 base and J 0 bases, with 6 bases left between them. This CDR3 is CAWSAYYQETQYF. The CDR3 DNA reads TGTGCCTGGAGTGCCTACTACCAAGAGACCCAGTACTTC.

The chain couples TRBV11-2 to TRBJ2-5; D unclear. V shed 6 bases and J shed 1 base, with 12 bases lying between them. Germline loops: CDR1 SGHAT, CDR2 FQNNGV. This CDR3 spans 14 amino acids. The DNA for the CDR3 is TGTGCCAGCAGTTATTCGCACAGCCAAGAGACCCAGTACTTC. Its translation is CASSYSHSQETQYF.

The genes are TRBV12-3 or TRBV12-4 and TRBJ2-7; TRBD1 matches 8 bases. With 6 bases clipped from V and 4 bases from J, the junction kept 5 bases outside the gene matches. CDR3 size: 13 residues. CDR3 sequence reads: CASSRDRQYEQYF. The DNA for the CDR3 is TGTGCCAGCAGCCGGGACAGGCAGTACGAGCAGTACTTC.

This clonotype was recorded a few times. The chain employs TRBV19 and TRBJ1-2; 8 bases line up with TRBD1. Germline V gene data show CDR1 as LNHDA and CDR2 as SQIVND (reference sequence). There are 16 residues in the CDR3. The ends lost 3 bases at V and 2 bases at J; junction bases unmatched: 8. CDR3 residues: CASSISPQGENYGYTF. The CDR3 DNA reads TGTGCCAGTAGTATTTCCCCACAGGGGGAGAACTATGGCTACACCTTC.

The chain couples TRBV20-1 to TRBJ2-7, with TRBD2 matching 7 bases. V gave up 5 bases and J gave up 4 bases; unmatched junction bases: 8. The CDR3 covers 13 residues. Germline CDR1 DFQATT, CDR2 SNEGSKA (reference sequence). CDR3 in DNA: TGCAGTGCTCTCGTCGGGGGGACTTACGAGCAGTACTTC. Its translation is CSALVGGTYEQYF.

V usage is TRBV5-4 and J usage is TRBJ1-2; D gene unclear. V lost 0 bases to trimming and J lost 0 bases, with 6 bases between them. This CDR3 region has 14 residues. Germline CDR1 is SGHNT and CDR2 is YYREEE (reference sequence). CDR3 bases: TGTGCCAGCAGCTTGGGCCGGTCTAACTATGGCTACACCTTC. Its translation: CASSLGRSNYGYTF.

This chain links TRBV4-2 with TRBJ1-2, with D tentatively TRBD1 (6 bases). V lost 0 bases, J lost 4 bases, and 12 bases lay in between. The germline CDR1 and CDR2 sequences are LGHNA and YNFKEQ. The CDR3 loop spans 15 amino acids. CDR3 protein: CASSQERDTSYGYTF. CDR3 DNA sequence: TGTGCCAGCAGCCAAGAACGGGACACTTCCTATGGCTACACCTTC.

The CDR3 sequence is CASSDQVVSPLHF. DNA for the CDR3: TGCGCCAGCAGTGACCAGGTCGTTTCACCCCTCCACTTT. This chain uses TRBV10-2 with TRBJ1-6; D is uncertain. V was trimmed by 3 bases and J by 9 bases, leaving 9 bases between them. Germline V gene sequence: CDR1 WSHSY, CDR2 SAAADI. This CDR3 spans 13 amino acids.

This clonotype was seen ten or more times. The J gene is TRBJ2-5, the V gene TRBV4-1; TRBD2 aligns across 9 bases. The CDR3 consists of 15 residues. Trimming cost V 5 bases and J 4 bases; bases outside gene matches: 8. Germline CDR1 is MGHRA and CDR2 is YSYEKL. Here the CDR3 DNA reads TGCGCCAGCAGCAAGGGGCGGGAGGGGGGAGAGACCCAGTACTTC. Translated, it gives CASSKGREGGETQYF.